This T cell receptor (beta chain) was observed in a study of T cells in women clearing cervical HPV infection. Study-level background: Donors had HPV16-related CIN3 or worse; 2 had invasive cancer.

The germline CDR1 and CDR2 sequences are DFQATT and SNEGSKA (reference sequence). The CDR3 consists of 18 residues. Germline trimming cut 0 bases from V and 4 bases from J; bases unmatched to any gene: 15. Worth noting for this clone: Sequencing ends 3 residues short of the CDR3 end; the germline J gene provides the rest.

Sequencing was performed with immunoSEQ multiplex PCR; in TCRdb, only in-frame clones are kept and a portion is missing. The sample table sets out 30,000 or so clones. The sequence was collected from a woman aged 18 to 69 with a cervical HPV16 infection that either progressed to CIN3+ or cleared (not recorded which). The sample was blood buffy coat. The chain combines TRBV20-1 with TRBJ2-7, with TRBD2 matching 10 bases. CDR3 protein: CSARDLFGSGRRGYEQYF. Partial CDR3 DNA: TGCAGTGCTAGAGATTTGTTTGGTAGCGGGAGGAGGGGGTACGAG.